This T cell receptor (beta chain) comes out of a study of T cell responses to AZD1222 COVID-19 vaccine (dated by TCRdb to about 2021). In terms of the full investigation: AZD1222 recipients with second doses at about 4 weeks or about 12 weeks were pooled, because spike-specific TCR depth and breadth did not differ between schedules. TCR sequencing was performed for 230 to 250 trial participants, of whom roughly 200 were given two doses of AZD1222 and roughly 25 were given two doses of MenACWY control vaccine. Trial participants were enrolled into age subgroups of 18-55, 56-69 and 70-plus years, which contained about 150, 27 and 61 TCR-sequenced participants, respectively.

Of note for this clone: Its recognized antigen is unknown. Per-base quality was not reported, and no clone a single base away is much larger than it.

Counted from cysteine to phenylalanine, this CDR3 has 17 amino acids. Only the CDR3 region is kept as DNA, spanning 51 bases read in frame from base 1. Trimming removed 7 bases from V and 2 bases from J, leaving 21 bases between the germline ends. The CDR1 and CDR2 encoded by the germline V gene (reference sequence) are LNHDA and SQIVND. The paper as a whole reports these results and caveats: The 56-69-year group was small, and its depth increase did not reach significance, likely because of low power. Because no day 14 peak-response samples were available, repertoires were characterized only after the peak T cell response. The whole spike protein was spanned by vaccine-associated CD4 TCRs, and dominant responses were seen in regions 160-218 and 743-854. After two AZD1222 doses, spike-specific TCR breadth and depth were significantly higher than at day 0 and than in MenACWY recipients. Conclusions about previously exposed vaccinees are limited because only a handful of AZD1222 recipients were SARS-CoV-2 seropositive at baseline. Most participants were white British and females outnumbered males, and the authors suggested that clonal diversity may have been underestimated. Reportedly, almost half of the unique spike-specific TCRs recognized epitopes lying outside the regions that are mutated in the B.1.351 and B.1.1.7 variants.

The time point label corresponds to: baseline before first vaccination. Vaccinee samples were obtained from the UK trials COV001 and COV002, which included a single-blind randomized controlled phase 2/3 trial of AZD1222 (ChAdOx1 nCoV-19) in healthy adults. Trial participant PBMC samples were collected at day 0 and day 28 after the second dose for TCRbeta chain sequencing. The CDR3 regions of human TCRbeta chains were analyzed by immunosequencing. The original methods were these. TCRs in the repertoires were matched against a reference library of SARS-CoV-2-specific TCRs that had been generated with the MIRA antigen-specificity platform. Breadth meant the fraction of unique TCRs that were SARS-CoV-2-associated, whereas depth meant the fraction of total T cells that were SARS-CoV-2-associated. Each spike-specific TCR was assigned to its reactive spike region and to a CD4 or CD8 class using the MIRA data. Log10-transformed breadth and depth values were compared by one-way ANOVA with Sidak's multiple comparisons tests. In TCRdb, the immuneACCESS table is reduced to in-frame sequences with V and J assigned. These tables do not hold every clone; where another copy was compared, an unresolved V gene accounts for under half, and the others remain unexplained. V, J and clone size derive from that table, while D and trimming were established from the DNA sequence. This sample lists about 130,000 clones; 88% were detected once. Together, the top ten hold roughly 8% of the sample.

This chain is built from TRBV19 and TRBJ1-5; confidence is insufficient to name the D gene. This TCR was sampled from an adult in good health. The source was peripheral blood, collected on day 0 of AZD1222 vaccination. The CDR3 region: CASKVDFTGKGNQPQHF. In nucleotides, the sequence is TGTGCCAGTAAGGTGGACTTTACCGGGAAGGGCAATCAGCCCCAGCATTTT.